Each of the 2 T cell receptor beta chains below was sequenced from the same sample in a study of immune heterogeneity within non-small cell lung tumors. A multiplex PCR containing 32 V primers and 13 J primers was used to amplify TCR beta CDR3. TCRdb used MiXCR to reprocess the multiplex PCR reads, holding one entry per CDR3 protein. The sample contains about 2,000 distinct CDR3 sequences, about 26% of which appear only once. Bulk tumor gDNA, 600 ng per sample, served as the TCR template. Several biopsies per primary tumor, spaced far apart, were taken during surgery. Curative surgery was undertaken by patients, who had untreated, newly diagnosed non-small cell lung cancer. The sample comprised lung tumor tissue. These receptor sequences come from a woman aged 60 to 75 with non-small cell lung cancer.

By share, this clonotype counts as medium-sized. The chain is built from TRBV20-1 and TRBJ2-3; 11 bases agree with TRBD2. Trimming at V came to 3 bases and at J to 4 bases, leaving 9 bases not matched to a gene. This CDR3 is 16 amino acids long. CDR1 and CDR2 from the germline V gene are DFQATT and SNEGSKA (reference sequence). CDR3 sequence (DNA): TGCAGTGCTAGGGTAACTAGCGGGAGTATCTCAGATACGCAGTATTTT. It is translated as CSARVTSGSISDTQYF.

V gene TRBV29-1 combines with J gene TRBJ2-7; 12 bases fit TRBD1. This CDR3 spans 15 amino acids. V dropped 6 bases and J dropped 4; count of bases not matched to a gene: 10. In germline, CDR1 is SQVTM, CDR2 ANQGSEA. CDR3 region: CSVGPGTGGIYEQYF. DNA of the CDR3: TGCAGCGTCGGTCCCGGGACAGGGGGCATTTACGAGCAGTACTTC.